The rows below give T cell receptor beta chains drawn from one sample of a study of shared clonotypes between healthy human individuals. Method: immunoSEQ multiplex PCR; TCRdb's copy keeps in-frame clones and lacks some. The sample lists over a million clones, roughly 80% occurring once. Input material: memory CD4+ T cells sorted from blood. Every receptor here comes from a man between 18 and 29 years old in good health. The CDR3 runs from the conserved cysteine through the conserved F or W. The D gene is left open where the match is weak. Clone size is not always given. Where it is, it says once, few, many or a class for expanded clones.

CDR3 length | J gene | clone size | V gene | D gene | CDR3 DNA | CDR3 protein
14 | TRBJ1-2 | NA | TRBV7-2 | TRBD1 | TGTGCCAGCAGCTACGGACAGGGAACTGATGGCTACACCTTC | CASSYGQGTDGYTF
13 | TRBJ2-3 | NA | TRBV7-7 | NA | TGTGCTAGCAGCTTAGTCGGCACAGATACGCAGTATTTT | CASSLVGTDTQYF
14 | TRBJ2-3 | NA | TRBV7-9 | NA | TGTGCCAGCAGCCCCCTGACAGGCACAGATACGCAGTATTTT | CASSPLTGTDTQYF
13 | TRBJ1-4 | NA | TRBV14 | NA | TGTGCCAGCAGCAGGGCAGGGCCTGAAAAACTGTTTTTT | CASSRAGPEKLFF
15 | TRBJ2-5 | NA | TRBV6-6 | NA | TGTGCCAGCAGTTTGAGACAGGGAGGAAAGGAGACCCAGTACTTC | CASSLRQGGKETQYF
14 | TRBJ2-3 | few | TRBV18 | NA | TGTGCCAGCTCACCATTAGGGCGCGCAGATACGCAGTATTTT | CASSPLGRADTQYF
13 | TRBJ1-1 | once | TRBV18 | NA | TGTGCCAGCTCATCGGGGGGGAACACTGAAGCTTTCTTT | CASSSGGNTEAFF
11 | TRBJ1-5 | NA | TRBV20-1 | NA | TGCAGTGCTAGAGATTCGGGGTCCCAGCATTTT | CSARDSGSQHF
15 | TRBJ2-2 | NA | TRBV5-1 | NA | TGCGCCAGCAGCTCCTCGTCTCCCGACACCGGGGAGCTGTTTTTT | CASSSSSPDTGELFF
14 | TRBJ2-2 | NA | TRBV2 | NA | TGTGCCAGCAGGCCTCAGGGGGGCACCGGGGAGCTGTTTTTT | CASRPQGGTGELFF
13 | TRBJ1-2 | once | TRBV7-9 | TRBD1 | TGTGCCAGCAGCCCGGGACAGTCGATCGGCTACACCTTC | CASSPGQSIGYTF
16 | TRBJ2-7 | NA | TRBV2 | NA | TGTGCCAGCAGTGAATCCATAAGAGGGCCGCGATACGAGCAGTACTTC | CASSESIRGPRYEQYF
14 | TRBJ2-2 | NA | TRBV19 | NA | TGTGCCAGTAGTAGAAGGGCAGTCACCGGGGAGCTGTTTTTT | CASSRRAVTGELFF
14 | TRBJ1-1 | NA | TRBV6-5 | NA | TGTGCCAGCAGCTCCGGTAAAGTGAACACTGAAGCTTTCTTT | CASSSGKVNTEAFF
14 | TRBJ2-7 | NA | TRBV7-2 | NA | TGTGCCAGCAGCTTAGTGGGGACTGCCTACGAGCAGTACTTC | CASSLVGTAYEQYF
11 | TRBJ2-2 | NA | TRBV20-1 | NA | TGCAGTGCTAGAGTTACCGGGGAGCTGTTTTTT | CSARVTGELFF
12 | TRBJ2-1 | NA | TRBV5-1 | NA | TGCGCCAGCAGCTCCGGACGTGGTGAGCAGTTCTTC | CASSSGRGEQFF
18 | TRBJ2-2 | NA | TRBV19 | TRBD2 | TGTGCCAGCCGCCCGGGACTAGCGGGAGGGACTGTGACCGGGGAGCTGTTTTTT | CASRPGLAGGTVTGELFF
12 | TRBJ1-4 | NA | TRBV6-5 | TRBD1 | TGTGCCAGCAGTTGGGACAGAGAAAAACTGTTTTTT | CASSWDREKLFF
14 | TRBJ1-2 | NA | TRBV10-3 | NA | TGTGCCATCAGTGAGAACACAGCTCTAGGGGGCTACACCTTC | CAISENTALGGYTF
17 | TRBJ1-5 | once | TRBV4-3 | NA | TGCGCCAGCAGCCAAGAGAGCGGGCCTGGGAGCAATCAGCCCCAGCATTTT | CASSQESGPGSNQPQHF
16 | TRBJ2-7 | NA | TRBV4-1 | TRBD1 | TGCGCCAGCAGCCCTTTAGATGTAACAGGGGGCTACGAGCAGTACTTC | CASSPLDVTGGYEQYF
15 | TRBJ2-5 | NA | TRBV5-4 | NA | TGTGCCAGCAGCTTAATAGGGACTCAGCAAGAGACCCAGTACTTC | CASSLIGTQQETQYF
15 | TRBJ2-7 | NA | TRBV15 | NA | TGTGCCACCAACACGGACTGGGGGGCGGCCTACGAGCAGTACTTC | CATNTDWGAAYEQYF
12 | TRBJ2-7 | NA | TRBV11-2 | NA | TGTGCCAGCAGCTTCAAAGGCTACGAGCAGTACTTC | CASSFKGYEQYF
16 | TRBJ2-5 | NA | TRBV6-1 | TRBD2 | TGTGCCAGCAGTGATCTGGAGCGGGGTCGGCAAGAGACCCAGTACTTC | CASSDLERGRQETQYF
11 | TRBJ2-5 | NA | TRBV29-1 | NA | TGCAGCCTCCGGGCCCAAGAGACCCAGTACTTC | CSLRAQETQYF
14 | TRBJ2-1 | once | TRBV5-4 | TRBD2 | TGTGCCAGCGGGGGCGGGGGGATGAACAATGAGCAGTTCTTC | CASGGGGMNNEQFF
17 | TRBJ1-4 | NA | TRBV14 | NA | TGTGCCAGCAGCCAAGCCGTGGAAGGTAGAGGGTACGAAAAACTGTTTTTT | CASSQAVEGRGYEKLFF
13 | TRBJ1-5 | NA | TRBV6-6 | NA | TGTGCCAGCAGTTACTATAGCAATCAGCCCCAGCATTTT | CASSYYSNQPQHF
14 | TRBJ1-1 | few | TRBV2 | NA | TGTGCCAGCACCACGGGCCACAGAGGTACTGAAGCTTTCTTT | CASTTGHRGTEAFF
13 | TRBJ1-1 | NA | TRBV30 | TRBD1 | TGTGCCTGGAGGAAGTCAGGGGGCACTGAAGCTTTCTTT | CAWRKSGGTEAFF
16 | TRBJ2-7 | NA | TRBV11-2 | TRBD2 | TGTGCCAGCAGCTTAGATGGGGGACTAGCGGGAACCGAGCAGTACTTC | CASSLDGGLAGTEQYF
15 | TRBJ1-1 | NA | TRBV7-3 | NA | TGTGCCAGCAGCTTAGGCGTCAGCCCGAACACTGAAGCTTTCTTT | CASSLGVSPNTEAFF
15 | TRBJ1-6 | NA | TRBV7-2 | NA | TGTGCCAGCAGCTCCCACCCTGGGGTTGATTCACCCCTCCACTTT | CASSSHPGVDSPLHF
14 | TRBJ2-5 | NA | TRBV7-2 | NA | TGTGCCAGCAGCTTAGCGGGAGGGGGAGAGACCCAGTACTTC | CASSLAGGGETQYF
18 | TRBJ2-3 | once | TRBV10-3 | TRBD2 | TGTGCCATCAGTGAGCGAGGACTAGCGGGAGCTAGCACAGATACGCAGTATTTT | CAISERGLAGASTDTQYF
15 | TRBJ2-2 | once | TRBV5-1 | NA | TGCGCCAGCAGTGCCGGGACCCCAAGCACCGGGGAGCTGTTTTTT | CASSAGTPSTGELFF
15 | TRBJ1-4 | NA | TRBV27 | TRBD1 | TGTGCCAGCAGTTCCTCAGGGGGCAAGGATGAAAAACTGTTTTTT | CASSSSGGKDEKLFF
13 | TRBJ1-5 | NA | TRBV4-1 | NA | TGCGCCAGCAGCCAAGAAGGGTACGGTGACAAGCATTTT | CASSQEGYGDKHF
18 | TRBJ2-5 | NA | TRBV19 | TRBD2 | TGTGCCAGTAGAAAAGGGACTAGCGGGAGGGCGGGAGTGGAGACCCAGTACTTC | CASRKGTSGRAGVETQYF
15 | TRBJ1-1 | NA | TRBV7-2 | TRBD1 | TGTGCCAGCAGCCCTCAGGGACAGGTGGGCACTGAAGCTTTCTTT | CASSPQGQVGTEAFF
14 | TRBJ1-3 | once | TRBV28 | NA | TGTGCCAGCAGCTCTCAGGGTCTAGGAAACACCATATATTTT | CASSSQGLGNTIYF
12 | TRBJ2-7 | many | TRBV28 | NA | TGTGCCAGCAGTTTGGCTCCCTACGAGCAGTACTTC | CASSLAPYEQYF
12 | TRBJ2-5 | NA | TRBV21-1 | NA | TGTGCCAGCAGGACCAGGGGCGATCCCGTTGACTTC | CASRTRGDPVDF
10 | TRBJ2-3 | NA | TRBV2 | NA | TGTGCCAGCAGTGCAGATACGCAGTATTTT | CASSADTQYF
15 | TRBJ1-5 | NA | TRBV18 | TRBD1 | TGTGCCAGCTCACCGTCGACAGGGATCGGACAGCCCCAGCATTTT | CASSPSTGIGQPQHF
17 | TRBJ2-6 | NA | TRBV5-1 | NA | TGCGCCAGCAGCCCACGGGCCTCAACCTCTGGGGCCAACGTCCTGACTTTC | CASSPRASTSGANVLTF
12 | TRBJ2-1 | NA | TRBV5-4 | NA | TGTGCCAGCAGCTTCAGGATGGGTGAGCAGTTCTTC | CASSFRMGEQFF
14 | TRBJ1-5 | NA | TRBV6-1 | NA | TGTGCCAGCAGTGGGGGTTTCAACAATCAGCCCCAGCATTTT | CASSGGFNNQPQHF
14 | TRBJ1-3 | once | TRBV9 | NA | TGTGCCAGCAGCCCCGGGGCGTCTGGAAACACCATATATTTT | CASSPGASGNTIYF
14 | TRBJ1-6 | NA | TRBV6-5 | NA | TGTGCCAGCAGTTACGGCAGGGGACGGTCACCCCTCCACTTT | CASSYGRGRSPLHF
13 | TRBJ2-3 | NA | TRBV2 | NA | TGTGCCTGCCAGGGGGGTCTGGGAGGGACGCAGTATTTT | CACQGGLGGTQYF
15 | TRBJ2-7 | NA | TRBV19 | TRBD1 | TGTGCCAGTAGTATTGGGGGACAGGGACCCTACGAGCAGTACTTC | CASSIGGQGPYEQYF